In its sample, the clone carrying this T cell receptor (beta chain) was seen many times. This specimen belongs to a study of low-dose radiotherapy and immunotherapy resistance in tumors. Study summary: For four cycles from cycle 1 day 1, patients took 300 mg oral aspirin daily.

The CDR3 has 15 residues. Trimming cost V 3 bases and J 7 bases, with 16 bases left between them. TRAV- and TRBV-specific primers primed first-strand cDNA, covering alpha and beta chains. The authors amplified TCRs for 20 PCR cycles with a constant-region primer and a V-primer adapter. TCRdb ran MiXCR on the reads and lists one entry per CDR3 protein. Among roughly 100,000 distinct CDR3 sequences listed, around 21% were seen once. Time point given: after trial treatment. Indicated treatment: LDRT plus nivolumab, ipilimumab, low-dose cyclophosphamide and aspirin (RACIN trial). Eligibility was restricted to patients presenting with advanced solid tumors that lacked tumor-infiltrating lymphocytes.

The sequencing used PBMCs, collected after low-dose radiotherapy plus immunotherapy. This TCR was recovered from a male donor with prostate cancer. This chain connects TRBV23-1 to TRBJ1-5; D is perhaps TRBD1 (6 bases). TRBV23-1 is an open reading frame, and its role is uncertain. The CDR3, as DNA: TGCGCCAGCAGTCACGTGATGGGGGCTGGGCAGCCCCAGCATTTT. Encoded protein: CASSHVMGAGQPQHF.